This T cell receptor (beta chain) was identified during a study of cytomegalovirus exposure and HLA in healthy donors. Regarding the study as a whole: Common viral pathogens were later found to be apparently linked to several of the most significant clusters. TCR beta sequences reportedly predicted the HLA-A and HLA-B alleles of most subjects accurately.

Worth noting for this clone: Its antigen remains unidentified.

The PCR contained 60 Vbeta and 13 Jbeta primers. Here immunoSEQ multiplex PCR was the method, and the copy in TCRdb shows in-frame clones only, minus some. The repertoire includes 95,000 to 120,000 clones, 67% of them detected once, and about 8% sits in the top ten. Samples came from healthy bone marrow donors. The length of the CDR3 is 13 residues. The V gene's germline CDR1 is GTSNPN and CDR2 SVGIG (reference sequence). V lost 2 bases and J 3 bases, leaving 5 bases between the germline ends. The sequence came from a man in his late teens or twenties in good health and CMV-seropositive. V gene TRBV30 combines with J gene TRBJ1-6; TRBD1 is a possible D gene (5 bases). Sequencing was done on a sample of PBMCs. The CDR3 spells CAWSQGYNSPLHF. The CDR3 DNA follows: TGTGCCTGGAGTCAGGGCTATAATTCACCCCTCCACTTT. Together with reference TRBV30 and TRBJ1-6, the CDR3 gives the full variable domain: SQTIHQWPATLVQPVGSPLSLECTVEGTSNPNLYWYRQAAGRGLQLLFYSVGIGQISSEVPQNLSASRPQDRQFILSSKKLLLSDSGFYLCAWSQGYNSPLHFGNGTRLTVT.